This T cell receptor beta chain came from a study of blood T cell repertoires in COVID-19. Study at large: Italy, Spain and the United States were the sources of the convalescent and acute COVID-19 samples.

The repertoire was sequenced with immunoSEQ multiplex PCR; TCRdb's copy has only in-frame clones and lacks some. The data hold about 260,000 clones, with around 80% observed a single time. V lost 0 bases, J lost 2 bases, and 3 bases stayed unmatched. CDR3 length equals 15 residues. CDR1 and CDR2 (germline): SGHRS, YFSETQ. Sequencing was done on a sample of PBMCs or T cells enriched from blood (not recorded which). The receptor was derived from a man between 25 and 39 years old with acute COVID-19. This chain joins TRBV5-1 and TRBJ1-2; the match to TRBD1 covers 8 bases. The CDR3 nucleotides are TGCGCCAGCAGCTTGGTTAGGGACAGGAACTATGGCTACACCTTC. It specifies CASSLVRDRNYGYTF.